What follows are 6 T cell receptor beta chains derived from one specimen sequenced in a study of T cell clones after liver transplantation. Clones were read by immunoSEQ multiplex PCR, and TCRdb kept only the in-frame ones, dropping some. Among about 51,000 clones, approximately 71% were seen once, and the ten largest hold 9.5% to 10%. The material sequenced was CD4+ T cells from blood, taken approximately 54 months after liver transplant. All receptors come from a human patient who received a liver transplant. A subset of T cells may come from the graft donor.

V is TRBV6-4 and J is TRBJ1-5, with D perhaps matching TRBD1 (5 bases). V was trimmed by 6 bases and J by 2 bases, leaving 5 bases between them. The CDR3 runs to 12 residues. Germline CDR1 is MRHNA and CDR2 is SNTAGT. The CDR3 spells CASRGGNQPQHF. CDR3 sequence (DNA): TGTGCCAGCAGGGGGGGCAATCAGCCCCAGCATTTT.

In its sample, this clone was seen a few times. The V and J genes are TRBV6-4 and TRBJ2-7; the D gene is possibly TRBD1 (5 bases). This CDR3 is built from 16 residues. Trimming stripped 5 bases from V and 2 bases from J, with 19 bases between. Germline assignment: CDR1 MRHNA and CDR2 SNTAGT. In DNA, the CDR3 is TGTGCCAGCAGTCTCCCCCGACAGACCTTAACCTACGAGCAGTACTTC. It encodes CASSLPRQTLTYEQYF.

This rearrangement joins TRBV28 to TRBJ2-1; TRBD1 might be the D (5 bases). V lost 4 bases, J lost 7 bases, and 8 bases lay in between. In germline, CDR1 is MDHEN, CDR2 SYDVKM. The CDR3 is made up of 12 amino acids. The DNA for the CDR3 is TGTGCCAGCAGTTCAGGGCTGAATGAGCAGTTCTTC. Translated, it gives CASSSGLNEQFF. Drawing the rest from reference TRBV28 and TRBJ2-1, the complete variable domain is DVKVTQSSRYLVKRTGEKVFLECVQDMDHENMFWYRQDPGLGLRLIYFSYDVKMKEKGDIPEGYSVSREKKERFSLILESASTNQTSMYLCASSSGLNEQFFGPGTRLTVL.

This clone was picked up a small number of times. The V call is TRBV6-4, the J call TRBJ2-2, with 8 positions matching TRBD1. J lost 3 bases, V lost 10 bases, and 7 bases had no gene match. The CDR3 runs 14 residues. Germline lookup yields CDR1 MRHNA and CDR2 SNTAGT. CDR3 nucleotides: TGTGCCACCAAACAGGGGGGAGACACCGGGGAGCTGTTTTTT. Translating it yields CATKQGGDTGELFF.

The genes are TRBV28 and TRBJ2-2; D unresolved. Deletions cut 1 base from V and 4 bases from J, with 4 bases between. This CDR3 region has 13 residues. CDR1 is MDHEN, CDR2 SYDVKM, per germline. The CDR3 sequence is CASSLYSTGELFF. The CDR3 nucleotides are TGTGCCAGCAGTTTATACAGCACCGGGGAGCTGTTTTTT.

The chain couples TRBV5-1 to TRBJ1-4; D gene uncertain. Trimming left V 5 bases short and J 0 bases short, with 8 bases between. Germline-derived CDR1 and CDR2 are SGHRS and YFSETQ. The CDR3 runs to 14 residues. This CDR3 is CASRRDATNEKLFF. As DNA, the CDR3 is TGCGCCAGCAGAAGAGATGCAACTAATGAAAAACTGTTTTTT.